This entry concerns a single TCR beta chain. Its binding antigen is unknown. Within one base of it there is no much larger clone, and no base qualities were kept. The cohort was made up of about 610 healthy bone marrow donors. All cohort members were sampled while nominally healthy, although unrecorded immune exposures were likely present. The donor tested CMV seronegative and was one of the 352 seronegative cohort members. A peripheral blood sample was collected from each donor, and TCR beta sequencing was performed on peripheral blood mononuclear cells. The Qiagen DNeasy Blood Extraction Kit was used to extract genomic DNA from the blood cell samples. This record belongs to a study of cytomegalovirus exposure and HLA in healthy donors (dated by TCRdb to the late 2010s). The study in broad terms: An earlier analysis of under 600 of the donors reported roughly 300 Gb of sequence data and about 100 million unique TCR beta sequences from about 200 million T cells. An early release covering some 640 HLA-typed donors comprised about 320 gigabases of sequencing data and some 79 million unique TCR sequences. Every discovery cohort repertoire had been produced on one sequencing platform. Donor age, sex, ethnicity and CMV serostatus were collected together with the repertoire data. High-throughput TCR immunosequencing, statistical association of individual TCRs with disease status, and machine learning were combined to predict cytomegalovirus infection status. To study patterns of TCR occurrence, a later analysis re-analyzed previously published TCR beta repertoires from hundreds of donors and added high-resolution HLA genotyping. Among some 410 genotyped donors of the cohort, an average of around 240,000 unique TCR beta nucleotide sequences was sequenced per donor, of which about 18% were non-productive. The study profiled the T cell repertoires of 500 to 800 subjects by immunosequencing and related them to cytomegalovirus serostatus. Genome-wide SNP genotypes for about 65% of the roughly 700 donors were used in a later genetic analysis, which treated that subset as a discovery cohort. The aim of the study was to test whether cataloging public T cell receptors could identify signatures of past pathogen exposure. Besides the first cohort of roughly 700 subjects, a separate validation cohort made up of roughly 130 different subjects was used. Both class I and class II loci were covered by HLA typing, at four-digit resolution. Of the 300 to 500 genotyped donors, over 80% were placed in the genetic ancestry cluster associated with self-reported Caucasian donors. The number of donors typed differed by locus, with roughly 620-640 for A, B, C, DRB1 and DQB1, over 500 for DQA1, over 600 for DPA1, and about 450 for DPB1. To decide whether each TCR beta V gene segment behaved as functional or pseudogenic, an earlier analysis of some 570 of the donors relied on high-throughput TCR beta sequencing. Rather than drawing on any new phenotypic data, the later analysis identified candidate immune exposures from TCR beta sequences and the way those sequences occurred across donors. Because of strong linkage in the cohort, 4 to 6 DR-DQ haplotypes were treated as single units for association and clustering. Beyond this particular receptor, the publication reports: In a later genetic analysis, a missense DCLRE1C variant was associated with V-gene and J-gene trimming of TCR beta chains, and the association was replicated in an independent cohort. A later analysis reported that several top co-occurrence clusters appeared linked to parvovirus B19, influenza, CMV and Epstein-Barr virus. Linkage disequilibrium might explain the correlated functional status among segregating V segments, but an unknown experimental factor could not be ruled out. A further reported finding was that TCR beta sequences accurately predicted the HLA-A and HLA-B alleles for most subjects in the first cohort. In a later analysis, 16,951 TCR beta sequences were associated with specific HLA alleles at a false discovery rate of 0.05. It was suggested by the authors that the approach could potentially be generalized to other disease states and immunological phenotypes. In an earlier analysis of more than 500 of the donors, most TCR beta V segments appeared in productive rearrangements about 87% or about 30% of the time, broadly matching IMGT annotations. In a later genetic analysis, fewer N-insertions in productive TCRs were reported among donors in an Asian-associated ancestry cluster than the 666-donor mean. In vitro tests confirmed that a few of the cytomegalovirus-associated TCR beta chains recognize cytomegalovirus antigens. In a later analysis, most CMV-associated TCR beta chains were found to appear HLA-restricted, with HLA associations seemingly driven largely by CMV exposure. Because counts were too low, fewer than 20 rarely observed V segments, including chromosome 9 orphons, were excluded from the earlier analysis of 587 of the donors. The classifier was reported to diagnose cytomegalovirus status with high specificity and sensitivity in both the original and validation cohorts. In a later analysis, TCR association rates were found to vary across HLA loci, with the most associated TCRs seen for DRB1 alleles and the fewest for HLA-C alleles. Some IMGT-functional V segments, including TRBV6-2 and TRBV6-3, could not be told apart with the 87-base-pair reads, so those segments were excluded. The study gave a list of roughly 150 TCR beta chains associated with cytomegalovirus. Compared with equally common non-associated chains, HLA-associated TCR beta chains in a later analysis were more clonally expanded and had lower generation probabilities. Across donors, most TCR sequences were observed very rarely, whereas some public TCRs were present in many individuals. In this cohort, only TCR beta chains were sequenced, and detectable features were limited by the absence of alpha or paired-chain data. The only immune exposure information available for the cohort was CMV serostatus. When HLA alleles, especially DR and DQ, strongly co-occurred, attributing TCR associations to individual alleles was difficult. Because HLA typing was unavailable for some donors at each locus, only the typed subset was used in association tests. The sequencing pipeline was judged likely to have produced a cluster of highly shared sequence variants as a technical artifact. Roughly uniform sequencing depth across donors was assumed in presence/absence analyses, although this assumption may not hold.

Library generation was performed with the immunoSEQ multiplex PCR assay. For the multiplex PCR, a mixture combining 60 forward primers for TCR Vbeta segments and 13 reverse primers for TCR Jbeta segments was used. The CDR3 region of rearranged TCR beta genes was amplified from genomic DNA by a multiplex PCR assay. The amplified TCR beta libraries were sequenced on the Illumina HiSeq System as 87-base-pair reads. As for how the authors treated the data: In a later analysis, 70 million to 95 million unique TCR beta chains were counted across the approximately 620 repertoires, and roughly 11 million of these chains were shared by at least two donors. Raw reads were error-corrected and collapsed into unique sequences with a nearest-neighbor algorithm that merged closely related sequences to remove PCR and sequencing errors. CDR3 sequences were aligned to IMGT reference sequences to assign V, D and J gene segments. For a sequence to be retained, at least a six-nucleotide match to both a V gene segment and a J gene segment was required. Rearrangements were called productive when the CDR3 lacked stop codons and stayed in frame with V and J; all others were non-productive. CDR3 was defined by IMGT convention, running from the second conserved V-encoded cysteine to the conserved J-encoded phenylalanine. In an earlier analysis of roughly 610 of the donors, sequences lacking an unambiguous match to a single V gene segment were excluded. An earlier analysis of approximately 590 of the donors classified V segments as functional when productive rearrangements were above 56.7% and as segregating when the standard deviation between donors was above 5%. A statistical classification framework was developed to diagnose cytomegalovirus status using the catalog of TCR beta chain sequences. In a later analysis, TCR nucleotide sequences were compared against IMGT/GENE-DB human TR gene sequences so that V and J genes could be assigned. A later analysis assigned CDR3 sequences and most-parsimonious VDJ recombination scenarios with the TCRdist pipeline. A later analysis defined each TCR beta chain by its CDR3 amino acid sequence plus V-gene family, and excluded reads lacking a unique V-gene family. A later analysis removed 500 to 650 highly shared, low-generation-probability nucleotide sequences to deal with suspected cross-contamination and a sequencing artifact. In a later analysis, a clonal expansion index was calculated for each public chain from normalized within-repertoire ranks of inferred template counts. In a later analysis, generation probabilities were computed using a VDJ recombination model fitted to out-of-frame rearrangements, and the results were checked against IGoR. Hypergeometric tests were used in a later analysis to score TCR-TCR, TCR-HLA and TCR-CMV co-occurrence, with a repertoire-size bias correction applied to the TCR pairs. To estimate false discovery rates, a later analysis permuted the HLA or CMV assignments 20 times. In a later analysis, co-occurring TCRs were grouped with DBSCAN, and TCRdist sequence similarity was added when clustering was performed within HLA-allele-positive subsets. Repertoires with fewer than 30,000 or more than 120,000 public chains were left out of co-occurrence clustering, as were a handful of repertoires with anomalous nucleotide sharing. Sourced from immuneACCESS, this table was stored by TCRdb with only in-frame sequences that have V and J called. A share of the clones is absent; for the studies checked, an unresolved V gene accounts for under half, and the remainder has no known explanation. V, J and clone size reflect that table, while D and trimming were determined from the DNA. The sample table lists 150,000 to 180,000 clones, under 80% of them with a count of one. The leading ten clones occupy about 2% of the sample.

V is shortened by 6 bases, J by 3 bases, and the region joining them spans 8 bases. CDR1 and CDR2, looked up from the germline V gene, are SGHVS and FQNEAQ. The CDR3 numbers 13 residues from cysteine through phenylalanine. Only the CDR3 portion is preserved as DNA: 39 bases, with reading frame beginning at the first base. Sequenced input: PBMCs. The receptor was derived from a man aged 25-45 years in good health and CMV-seronegative. The rearranged segments are TRBV7-8 and TRBJ2-2, and the D gene may be TRBD2, 6 bases matching. The CDR3 protein: CASRRGDTGELFF. In nucleotide form, the sequence is TGTGCCAGCAGGCGCGGGGACACCGGGGAGCTGTTTTTT.